Shown below are 11 T cell receptor beta chains from a single sample sequenced in a study of blood T cell dynamics during melanoma immunotherapy (TCRdb year 2020). In the paper's terms, the time point label means: pre-treatment baseline. Receptors were amplified or captured by the immunoSEQ multiplex PCR assay. This immuneACCESS table, as held by TCRdb, lists in-frame sequences with V and J called but not all clones. Of the missing ones, under half trace to an unresolved V gene in checked studies; the others have no known cause. The sample table shows about 15,000 clones, and approximately 87% are seen once. Approximately 4.6% of the sample comes from the top ten. The specimen was blood, collected from a patient treated with checkpoint blockade. Receptors were obtained from a human donor with melanoma.

In this sample, this clone turned up a few times. The rearrangement uses TRBV9 and TRBJ1-1; no definite D call. Germline assignment: CDR1 SGDLS and CDR2 YYNGEE. V gave up 0 bases and J gave up 2 bases, with 8 bases separating them. This CDR3 is 14 amino acids long. The CDR3: CASSVADVNTEAFF. The DNA for the CDR3 is TGTGCCAGCAGCGTAGCGGACGTTAACACTGAAGCTTTCTTT.

In its sample, this clone was seen a few times. The V gene is TRBV6-1, the J gene TRBJ1-1; D is undetermined. The CDR3 is made up of 12 amino acids. The V and J ends lost 2 bases and 0 bases respectively, with 1 base between them. Germline loops: CDR1 MNHNS, CDR2 SASEGT. The CDR3 sequence: CASSELNTEAFF. The CDR3 nucleotides are TGTGCCAGCAGTGAATTGAACACTGAAGCTTTCTTT.

The rearrangement links TRBV28 to TRBJ1-3, with D perhaps TRBD1 (6 bases). Looked up from germline, CDR1 is MDHEN and CDR2 is SYDVKM. CDR3 length: 19 amino acids. V lost 5 bases and J 0 bases, leaving 23 bases between the germline ends. This CDR3 is CASSPRSYQGRISGNTIYF. CDR3 DNA sequence: TGTGCCAGCAGTCCCCGGTCATACCAGGGGAGAATCTCTGGAAACACCATATATTTT. The complete variable domain, with remaining parts taken from reference TRBV28 and TRBJ1-3, reads DVKVTQSSRYLVKRTGEKVFLECVQDMDHENMFWYRQDPGLGLRLIYFSYDVKMKEKGDIPEGYSVSREKKERFSLILESASTNQTSMYLCASSPRSYQGRISGNTIYFGEGSWLTVV.

This clone was recorded a few times. The genes are TRBV7-7 and TRBJ1-5; D is undetermined. There are 13 residues in the CDR3. Germline assignment: CDR1 SSHAT and CDR2 FNYEAQ (reference sequence). The V end was cut by 5 bases, the J end by 0 bases, with 5 bases between. The CDR3 is CASSENSNQPQHF. The CDR3 DNA reads as TGTGCCAGCAGCGAGAATAGCAATCAGCCCCAGCATTTT.

CDR3 sequence reads: CAITRLEGESYGYTF. The CDR3 DNA is TGTGCCATCACCCGTTTGGAGGGGGAATCTTATGGCTACACCTTC. The chain recombines TRBV10-3 with TRBJ1-2; a weak D match, TRBD1 (6 bases). The CDR3 has 15 amino acids. Trimming stripped 7 bases from V and 5 bases from J, with 20 bases between. CDR1 is ENHRY and CDR2 is SYGVKD in the germline V gene.

The chain combines TRBV19 with TRBJ2-2; D not certain. Germline-derived CDR1 and CDR2 are LNHDA and SQIVND (reference sequence). The CDR3 contains 12 residues. Deletions cut 8 bases from V and 6 bases from J, with 10 bases between. DNA of the CDR3: TGTGCCAGTTCATTTCTATCCGGGGAGCTGTTTTTT. It specifies CASSFLSGELFF. The full variable domain, its missing parts supplied by reference TRBV19 and TRBJ2-2, is DGGITQSPKYLFRKEGQNVTLSCEQNLNHDAMYWYRQDPGQGLRLIYYSQIVNDFQKGDIAEGYSVSREKKESFPLTVTSAQKNPTAFYLCASSFLSGELFFGEGSRLTVL.

The chain has TRBV7-8 and TRBJ1-5; D unresolved. The CDR3 is 17 amino acids. Germline CDR1 is SGHVS and CDR2 is FQNEAQ. The V and J ends lost 2 bases and 3 bases respectively, with 17 bases between them. The CDR3 DNA reads TGTGCCAGCAGCTTATCCCCTCCGGGTTGGGACAATCAGCCCCAGCATTTT. As protein: CASSLSPPGWDNQPQHF.

J is TRBJ2-7 and V is TRBV6-6; no clear D gene. Trimming cost V 6 bases and J 4 bases, with 7 bases left between them. The CDR3 spans 11 residues. The germline V gene has CDR1 MNHNY and CDR2 SVGAGI (reference sequence). The CDR3 DNA follows: TGTGCCAGCAGAACTCAATACGAGCAGTACTTC. Amino acids: CASRTQYEQYF.

This chain links TRBV29-1 with TRBJ2-2; D unclear. The V gene lost 5 bases and the J gene lost 3 bases, with 4 bases spanning the gap. Germline CDR1 reads SQVTM; CDR2 reads ANQGSEA. This CDR3 has 11 amino acids. CDR3 DNA: TGCAGCGTTAAATACACCGGGGAGCTGTTTTTT. Protein: CSVKYTGELFF.

V is TRBV28 and J is TRBJ1-2; D gene uncertain. Trimming shortened V by 1 base and J by 4 bases, and 19 bases separated the two germline ends. Germline loops: CDR1 MDHEN, CDR2 SYDVKM. The CDR3 is made up of 17 amino acids. CDR3 sequence (DNA): TGTGCCAGCAGTTTATTCGGCAGAGTCCTTGAAGCCTATGGCTACACCTTC. Translated: CASSLFGRVLEAYGYTF.

The J gene is TRBJ1-5, the V gene TRBV27; D might be TRBD1 (6 bases). This CDR3 is built from 15 residues. CDR1 and CDR2 from the germline V gene are MNHEY and SMNVEV (reference sequence). With 8 bases removed from V and 6 bases from J, the gap between germline ends came to 20 bases. Written as DNA, the CDR3 is TGTGCCAGCGGACTAATACAGGGTTCGGGTCAGCCCCAGCATTTT. The encoded protein is CASGLIQGSGQPQHF.